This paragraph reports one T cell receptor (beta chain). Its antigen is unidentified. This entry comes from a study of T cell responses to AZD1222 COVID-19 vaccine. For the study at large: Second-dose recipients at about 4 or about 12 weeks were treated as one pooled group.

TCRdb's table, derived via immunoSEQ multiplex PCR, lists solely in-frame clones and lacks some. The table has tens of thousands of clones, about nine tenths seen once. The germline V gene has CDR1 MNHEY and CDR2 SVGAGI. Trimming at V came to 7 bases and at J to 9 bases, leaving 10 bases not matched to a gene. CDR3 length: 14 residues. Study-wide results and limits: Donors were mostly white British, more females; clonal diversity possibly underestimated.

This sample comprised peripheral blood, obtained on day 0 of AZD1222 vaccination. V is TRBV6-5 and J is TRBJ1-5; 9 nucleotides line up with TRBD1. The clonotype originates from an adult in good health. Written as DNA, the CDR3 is TGTGCCAGCACGGAAGACAGGGGGTTACGGCCCCAGCATTTT. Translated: CASTEDRGLRPQHF.